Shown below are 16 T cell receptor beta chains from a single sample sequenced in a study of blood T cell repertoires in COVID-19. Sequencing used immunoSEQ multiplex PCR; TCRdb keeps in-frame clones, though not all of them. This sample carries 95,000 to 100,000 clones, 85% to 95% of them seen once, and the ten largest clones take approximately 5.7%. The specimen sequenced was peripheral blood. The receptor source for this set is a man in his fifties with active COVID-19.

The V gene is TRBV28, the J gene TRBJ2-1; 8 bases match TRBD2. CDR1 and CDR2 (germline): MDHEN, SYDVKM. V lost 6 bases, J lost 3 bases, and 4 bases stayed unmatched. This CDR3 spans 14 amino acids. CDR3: CASSPGGNYNEQFF. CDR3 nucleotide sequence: TGTGCCAGCAGCCCGGGGGGGAACTACAATGAGCAGTTCTTC.

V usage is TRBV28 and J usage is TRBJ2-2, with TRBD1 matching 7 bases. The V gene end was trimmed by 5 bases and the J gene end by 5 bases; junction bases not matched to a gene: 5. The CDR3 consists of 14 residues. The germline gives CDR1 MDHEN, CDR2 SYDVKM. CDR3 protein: CASSETGWTGELFF. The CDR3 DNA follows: TGTGCCAGCAGTGAGACAGGGTGGACCGGGGAGCTGTTTTTT.

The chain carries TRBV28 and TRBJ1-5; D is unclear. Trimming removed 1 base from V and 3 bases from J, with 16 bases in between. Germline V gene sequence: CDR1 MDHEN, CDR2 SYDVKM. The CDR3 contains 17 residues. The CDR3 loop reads CASSLYSRGTVNQPQHF. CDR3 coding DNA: TGTGCCAGCAGTTTATATAGTCGGGGAACGGTCAATCAGCCCCAGCATTTT.

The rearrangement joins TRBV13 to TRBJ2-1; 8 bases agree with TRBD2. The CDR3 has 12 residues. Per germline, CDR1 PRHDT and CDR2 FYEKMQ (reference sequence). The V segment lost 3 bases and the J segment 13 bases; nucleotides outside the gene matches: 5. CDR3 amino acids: CASSFEGTRQFF. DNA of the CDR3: TGTGCCAGCAGCTTTGAGGGGACTAGACAGTTCTTC.

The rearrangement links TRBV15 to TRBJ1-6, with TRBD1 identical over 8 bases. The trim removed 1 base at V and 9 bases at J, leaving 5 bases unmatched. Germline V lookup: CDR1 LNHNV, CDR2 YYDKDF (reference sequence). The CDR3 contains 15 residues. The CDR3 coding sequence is TGTGCCACCAGCAGAGTTGGCAGGGGGCCTTCACCCCTCCACTTT. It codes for CATSRVGRGPSPLHF.

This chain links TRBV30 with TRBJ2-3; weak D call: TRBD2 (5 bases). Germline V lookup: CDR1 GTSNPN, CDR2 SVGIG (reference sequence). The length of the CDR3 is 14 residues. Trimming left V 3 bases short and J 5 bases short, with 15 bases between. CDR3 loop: CAWSGTRVGDTQYF. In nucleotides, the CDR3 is TGTGCCTGGAGCGGAACGCGGGTGGGAGATACGCAGTATTTT.

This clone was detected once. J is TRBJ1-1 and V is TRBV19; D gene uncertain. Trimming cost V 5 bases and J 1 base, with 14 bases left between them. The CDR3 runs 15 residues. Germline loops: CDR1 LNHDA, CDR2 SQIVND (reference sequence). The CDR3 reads CASSLGPTPNTEAFF. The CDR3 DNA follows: TGTGCCAGTAGTTTGGGTCCGACTCCGAACACTGAAGCTTTCTTT. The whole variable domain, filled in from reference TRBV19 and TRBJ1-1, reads DGGITQSPKYLFRKEGQNVTLSCEQNLNHDAMYWYRQDPGQGLRLIYYSQIVNDFQKGDIAEGYSVSREKKESFPLTVTSAQKNPTAFYLCASSLGPTPNTEAFFGQGTRLTVV.

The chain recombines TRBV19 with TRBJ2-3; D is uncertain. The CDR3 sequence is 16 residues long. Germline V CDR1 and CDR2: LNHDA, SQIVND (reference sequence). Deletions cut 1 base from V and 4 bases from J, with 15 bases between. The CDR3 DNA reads TGTGCCAGTAGTATAGGTGGTATGGCTGACTCAGATACGCAGTATTTT. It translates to CASSIGGMADSDTQYF.

The CDR3 loop reads CASSDESNTEAFF. The CDR3 DNA follows: TGTGCCAGCAGTGACGAGTCCAACACTGAAGCTTTCTTT. The rearrangement links TRBV2 to TRBJ1-1; D not resolved. The CDR3 runs 13 residues. Germline V gene sequence: CDR1 SNHLY, CDR2 FYNNEI. Trimming took off 3 bases at V and 2 bases at J, with 7 bases between the two ends.

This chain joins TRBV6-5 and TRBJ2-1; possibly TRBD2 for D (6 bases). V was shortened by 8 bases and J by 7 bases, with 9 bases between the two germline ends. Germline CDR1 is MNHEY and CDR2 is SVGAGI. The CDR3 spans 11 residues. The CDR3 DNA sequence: TGTGCCAGCGGACGGGAGAATGAGCAGTTCTTC. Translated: CASGRENEQFF.

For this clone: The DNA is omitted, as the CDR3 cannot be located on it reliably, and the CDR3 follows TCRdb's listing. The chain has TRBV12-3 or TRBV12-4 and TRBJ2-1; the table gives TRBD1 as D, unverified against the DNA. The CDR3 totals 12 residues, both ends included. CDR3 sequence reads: CASSPVGTGTFF.

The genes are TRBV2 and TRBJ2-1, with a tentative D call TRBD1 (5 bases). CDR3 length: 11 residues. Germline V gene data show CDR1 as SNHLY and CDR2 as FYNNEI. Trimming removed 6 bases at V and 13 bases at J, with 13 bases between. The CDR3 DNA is TGTGCCAGCAGAGAAACAGGATTCCAGTTCTTC. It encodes CASRETGFQFF.

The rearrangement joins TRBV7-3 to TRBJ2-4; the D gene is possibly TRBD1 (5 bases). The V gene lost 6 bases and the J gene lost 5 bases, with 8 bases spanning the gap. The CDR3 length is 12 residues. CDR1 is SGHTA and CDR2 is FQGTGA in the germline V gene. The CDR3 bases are TGTGCCAGCAGTCCGACAGAAAACATTCAGTACTTC. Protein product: CASSPTENIQYF.

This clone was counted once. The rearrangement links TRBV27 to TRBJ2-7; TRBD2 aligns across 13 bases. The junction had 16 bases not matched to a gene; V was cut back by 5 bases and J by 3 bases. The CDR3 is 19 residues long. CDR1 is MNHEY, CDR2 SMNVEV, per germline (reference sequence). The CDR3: CASSPSPGLAGEPSYEQYF. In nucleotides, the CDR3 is TGTGCCAGCAGTCCCTCACCCGGACTAGCGGGAGAGCCAAGCTACGAGCAGTACTTC.

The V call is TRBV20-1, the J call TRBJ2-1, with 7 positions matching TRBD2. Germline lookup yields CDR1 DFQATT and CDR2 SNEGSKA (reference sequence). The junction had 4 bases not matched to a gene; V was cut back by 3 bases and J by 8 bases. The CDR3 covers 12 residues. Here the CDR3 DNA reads TGCAGTGCTAGTGCGGGGGACGATGAGCAGTTCTTC. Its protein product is CSASAGDDEQFF.

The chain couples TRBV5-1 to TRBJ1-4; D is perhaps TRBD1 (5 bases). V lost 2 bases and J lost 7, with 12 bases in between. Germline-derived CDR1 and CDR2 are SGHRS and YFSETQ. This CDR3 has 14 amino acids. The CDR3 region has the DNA TGCGCCAGCAGCTTCGAAGGGGCTCGTGAAAAACTGTTTTTT. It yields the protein CASSFEGAREKLFF.